The TCR beta chain under discussion was sequenced for a study of early T cells in non-severe SARS-CoV-2 infection. In the case of this clonotype: What it recognizes is unknown.

Trimming removed 1 base from V and 4 bases from J; junction bases left unmatched: 3. Germline CDR1 and CDR2: SGHTA and FQGNSA. The CDR3 length is 14 residues. General study findings and limits: Lookups in VDJdb leaned toward anti-spike CD8 responses and missed private and CD4 specificities.

TCRdb processed the 5' RACE reads anew with MiXCR; each CDR3 protein has one entry. The sample has more than 45,000 distinct CDR3 sequences; 7.7% are singletons. The sequence came from an adult who was a healthcare worker with PCR-confirmed SARS-CoV-2 infection or an uninfected control (not recorded which). The specimen was whole blood. The gene calls are TRBV7-2 and TRBJ2-5; 7 bases line up with TRBD2. The DNA of the CDR3 is TGTGCCAGCAGCTTAGGGGGAGGGGCAGAGACCCAGTACTTC. This sequence encodes CASSLGGGAETQYF.